The clone carrying this TCR beta chain was seen a handful of times. The CDR3 contains 13 residues. Germline V gene data show CDR1 as MNHEY and CDR2 as SMNVEV (reference sequence). Trimming removed 4 bases at V and 6 bases at J, with 13 bases between. This record comes from a study of cytomegalovirus exposure and HLA in healthy donors. Both 60 Vbeta primers and 13 Jbeta primers went into the PCR. Produced via immunoSEQ multiplex PCR; TCRdb's table is partial and in-frame only. The data hold approximately 150,000 clones, with 75% observed a single time. This chain links TRBV27 with TRBJ2-7, with D possibly TRBD2 on 6 matching bases. The TCR sequence derives from a male donor in good health and CMV-seronegative. Sequenced sample: PBMCs. DNA for the CDR3: TGTGCCAGCAGTTCCTCTCGGGGGTTCGAGCAGTACTTC. Protein: CASSSSRGFEQYF.